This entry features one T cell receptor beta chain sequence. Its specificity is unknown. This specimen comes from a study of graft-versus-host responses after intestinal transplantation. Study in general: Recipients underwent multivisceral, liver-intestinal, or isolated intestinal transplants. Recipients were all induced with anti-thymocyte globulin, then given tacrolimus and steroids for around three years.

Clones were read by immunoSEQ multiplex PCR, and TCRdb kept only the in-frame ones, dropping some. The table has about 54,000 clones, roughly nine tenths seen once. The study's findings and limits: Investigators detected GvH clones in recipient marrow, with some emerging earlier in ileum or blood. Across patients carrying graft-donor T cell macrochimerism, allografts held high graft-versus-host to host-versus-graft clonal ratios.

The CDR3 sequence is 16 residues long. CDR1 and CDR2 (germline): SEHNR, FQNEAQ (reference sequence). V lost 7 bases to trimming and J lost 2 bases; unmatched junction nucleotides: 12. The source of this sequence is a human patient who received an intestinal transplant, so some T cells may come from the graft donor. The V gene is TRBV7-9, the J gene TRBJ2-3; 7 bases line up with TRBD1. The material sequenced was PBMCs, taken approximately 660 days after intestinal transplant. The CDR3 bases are TGTGCCAGCACGCGCGGCGACAGGGAGATCACAGATACGCAGTATTTT. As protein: CASTRGDREITDTQYF.